This T cell receptor (beta chain) was sequenced in a study of T cells in Graves' hyperthyroidism and ophthalmopathy (dated by TCRdb to between 2019 and 2020). About the full investigation: Peripheral blood samples were taken at the time of initial diagnosis, prior to any treatment. TCR V-J signatures able to tell the groups apart were searched for in a discovery cohort of 90 to 100 patients, of whom 40 to 45 had Graves' ophthalmopathy and around 57 had stable Graves' hyperthyroidism. Prospective prediction of ophthalmopathy was tested in an independent validation cohort consisting of about 20 hyperthyroidism patients and around 16 patients who later progressed to ophthalmopathy. The 100 or so discovery patients were divided at random into training and test sets in a 7:3 ratio. In addition, the study compared T-cell repertoires in thyroid tissue and in blood from roughly 6 Graves' hyperthyroidism patients. Following sampling, methimazole starting at 30 mg daily was given to hyperthyroidism patients, and high-dose intravenous methylprednisolone was given to ophthalmopathy patients. TCR Vbeta CDR3 sequencing of roughly 140 peripheral blood samples (under 45 ophthalmopathy, roughly 74 hyperthyroidism and some 17 progressor patients) is reported in the paper. Study-level results and caveats: Sample size was not statistically predetermined, and blinding of investigators to group allocation was not performed. Most expanded thyroid clonotypes (frequency above 0.001) were also detected in blood, suggesting blood repertoires may reflect thyroid immune responses. A model built on a 13 V-J signature distinguished ophthalmopathy from stable hyperthyroidism, reaching around 90% sensitivity and 81.08% specificity in cross-validation and 80%/75% in testing. In validation, the model predicted progression to ophthalmopathy a median of approximately 6.3 months before onset, with approximately 70% sensitivity and nearly 75% specificity.

Moderately to severely active disease, a Clinical Activity Score of at least 3, a NOSPECS grade of at least 4, and a duration under 3 months were present in ophthalmopathy patients. The study excluded patients with uncontrolled infections, other autoimmune diseases, pregnancy or lactation. Diagnoses were based on clinical symptoms, serum thyroxine and TRAb, thyroid ultrasound and orbital computed tomography. PBMCs were isolated from approximately 10 ml of fresh peripheral blood by Ficoll-Paque density gradient centrifugation. Total RNA was extracted with Trizol reagent, and quality was checked on an Agilent 2100 Bioanalyzer. The germline V gene (reference sequence) specifies LNHDA as CDR1 and SQIVND as CDR2. The trim is 6 bases for V and 4 bases for J, with a gap of 13 bases between the germline ends. From the cysteine up to the phenylalanine, the CDR3 has a length of 14 residues. Only the CDR3 DNA stays, 42 bases, in frame from base 1.

Amplification of TCR beta CDR3 regions was carried out from RNA transcripts. For the first round of RT-PCR on the TCR CDR3, the HTBI primer set was used together with the Qiagen OneStep RT-PCR kit. Libraries were constructed in a second round of multiplex PCR, after which size selection and purification were carried out. Libraries were sequenced paired-end with 100 bp reads on an Illumina HiSeq2000. In the source study's methods: SOAPnuke was used to process the raw data, throwing out any read that contained adapters or uncalled bases, had a mean Phred below 15, or lacked an exact constant-primer or identifier match. COPE v1.2.5 was used to merge high-quality paired reads, and clonotypes were defined as unique nucleotide sequences. Clonotypes were aligned to IMGT TRBV, TRBD and TRBJ reference segments using MiTCR v1.1. Analysis was restricted to V-J combinations with a frequency above 0.0001, which covered about 99% of repertoires. A TCS score was defined as the ratio between F50 (clonal expansion) and ExV (chaos), using BLOSUM62-based TCRdist between CDR3 peptides within each V-J. Welch's t-statistics and random forest reduced around 510 V-J features to 10 to 15, which were used in a naive Bayes classifier (R e1071). TCRdb reanalyzed the raw reads on its own, using fastp at Q25 for trimming and MiXCR for clone calling, and kept in-frame beta chains. For every CDR3 protein sequence, its rows merge into one entry that carries the most common genes and DNA. None of the V and J calls come from the authors' own analysis; TCRdb made them. This sample gives about 270,000 distinct CDR3 sequences in total; roughly 20% of them show up just once. The ten largest clonotypes hold about 60% of the sample.

Note on this clonotype: This receptor's antigen is unknown. Per-nucleotide qualities are absent, and no much larger clonotype sits a single base away.

The chain employs TRBV19 and TRBJ1-5, with a tentative D gene TRBD1 over 5 matching bases. This clonotype originated in a man between 25 and 39 years old with Graves' ophthalmopathy. Sequencing input: blood. The DNA reads as follows: TGTGCCAGTAGATTTCAGGGCGCGAATCAGCCCCAGCATTTT. Its protein reads: CASRFQGANQPQHF.